This TCR beta chain was found in a study of human T cells and chemical hapten exposure. Study information: Among samples, TCR yields varied mainly because of small differences in pooled library volume.

As originally analysed: There were a median of around 96,000 TCRs per sample, with a range from 23,224 to 690,600. TCRdb re-analysed the RACE reads in MiXCR, keeping a single row per CDR3 protein. What appears here as the V and J calls and clone size reflects TCRdb's work, not the paper's. This sample yields 80,000 to 100,000 distinct CDR3 sequences, of which about 8% are seen a single time; around 1.5% belongs to the top ten. The sample's time point: patch test 1, 2 weeks after DPC sensitization. Regarding treatment: therapeutic diphenylcyclopropenone sensitization with weekly scalp DPC. RNA extraction used unfractionated whole blood as the source of total RNA. This receptor was identified in a woman in her twenties or thirties with alopecia areata. Some clones in this sample may be carry-over from other donors' samples. The source was whole blood, collected in connection with sensitization to the hapten diphenylcyclopropenone (DPC).

The CDR3: CASSYETRLGRELFF. The CDR3, as DNA: TGTGCCAGCAGTTACGAGACACGTCTGGGTAGGGAGCTGTTTTTT. The chain is built from TRBV6-5 and TRBJ2-2; D unclear. Germline-derived CDR1 and CDR2 are MNHEY and SVGAGI. CDR3 size: 15 residues. The V and J ends lost 2 bases and 9 bases respectively, with 16 bases between them.